A selection of T cell receptor beta chains follows, all from one sample in a study of T cells in Graves' hyperthyroidism and ophthalmopathy. One entry per CDR3 protein, called by TCRdb with MiXCR from the multiplex PCR reads. The sample comprises hundreds of thousands of distinct CDR3 sequences, roughly 17% of which are singletons, and 3.8% rests with the top ten. The specimen was blood. The receptor source for this set is a woman younger than 45 with Graves' hyperthyroidism. The CDR3 runs from the conserved cysteine through the conserved F or W. Fields, in order: CDR3 DNA, CDR3 protein, V gene, clone size, J gene, D gene. The D gene is left open where the match is weak. Not all rows give a size; the values are once, few, many and, for expanded clones, a class.

TGTGCCAGCAGTCGCACCACAGGGGGGAATCAGCCCCAGCATTTT | CASSRTTGGNQPQHF | TRBV11-2 | many | TRBJ1-5 | TRBD1
TGTGCCAGCACCTTGGGCTGGACCGAAGGAGAGCAGTACTTC | CASTLGWTEGEQYF | TRBV28 | . | TRBJ2-7 | .
TGTGCCAGCAGCCGGGATAGGGACAGGGCGAGGGAGCAGTACTTC | CASSRDRDRAREQYF | TRBV11-2 | once | TRBJ2-7 | TRBD1
TGTGCCATCAGCCGGGAGATCCAAGAGACCCAGTACTTC | CAISREIQETQYF | TRBV10-3 | . | TRBJ2-5 | .
TGTGCCAGCAGCTTGTCAATAGGCAACTATGGCTACACCTTC | CASSLSIGNYGYTF | TRBV5-4 | . | TRBJ1-2 | .
TGTGCCAGCAGCCCAGGGAAACCCTCCTATGGCTACACCTTC | CASSPGKPSYGYTF | TRBV11-2 | few | TRBJ1-2 | .
TGTGCCAGCAGCGAGGATGGGAATAGGAGAACGCAGTATTTT | CASSEDGNRRTQYF | TRBV9 | few | TRBJ2-3 | .
TGTGCCTGGAGTGGGACTAGCGGGGACAGCACAGATACGCAGTATTTT | CAWSGTSGDSTDTQYF | TRBV30 | many | TRBJ2-3 | TRBD2
TGTGCCTGGTTCCCCGGGTTGGGGGCTTTCTTT | CAWFPGLGAFF | TRBV30 | . | TRBJ1-1 | .
TGTGCCAGCAGTTTTCAGGGACTAGACCACTTC | CASSFQGLDHF | TRBV28 | . | TRBJ2-5 | TRBD2
TGTGCCAGCAGCTTAGATCTGGGACTAGCGGGAGATGCGCAGTATTTT | CASSLDLGLAGDAQYF | TRBV11-2 | few | TRBJ2-3 | TRBD2
TGTGCCAGCAGCCAAAAGACTAGCGGGAGGGCCGAGTCCTACGAGCAGTACTTC | CASSQKTSGRAESYEQYF | TRBV3-1 | many | TRBJ2-7 | TRBD2
TGTGCCAGCAGTTACTTCGATGGTACTGAAGCTTTCTTT | CASSYFDGTEAFF | TRBV2 | many | TRBJ1-1 | .
TGTGCCAGCAGCGCGGGAGGGGCTACAGATACGCAGTATTTT | CASSAGGATDTQYF | TRBV7-2 | many | TRBJ2-3 | TRBD2
TGTGCCAGCAGTTCCCGATGGAACACTGAAGCTTTCTTT | CASSSRWNTEAFF | TRBV28 | many | TRBJ1-1 | .
TGCGCCAGCAGCCGTGGGACTGGGACGGGGGCCAACGTCCTGACTTTC | CASSRGTGTGANVLTF | TRBV7-3 | . | TRBJ2-6 | .
TGCGCCAGCAGCCGGAGTCCGACAGGGATCCCCTACGAGCAGTACTTC | CASSRSPTGIPYEQYF | TRBV5-1 | many | TRBJ2-7 | TRBD1
TGTGCCAGTAGTATCGGTAGAGGCTTTGGCAATGAGCAGTTCTTC | CASSIGRGFGNEQFF | TRBV19 | . | TRBJ2-1 | .
TGTGCCACCAGTGATTCCGCTTATAGCGGCGGAGTCTACAATGAGCAGTTCTTC | CATSDSAYSGGVYNEQFF | TRBV24-1 | many | TRBJ2-1 | .
TGCAGCGTTGACCGGGGAGTAACCTACAATGAGCAGTTCTTC | CSVDRGVTYNEQFF | TRBV29-1 | many | TRBJ2-1 | .
TGTGCCAGCAGTGAGAAGACCTACGAGCAGTACTTC | CASSEKTYEQYF | TRBV2 | many | TRBJ2-7 | .
TGTGCCAGCAGTTACAGGGGTTCGGTCAAAAACATTCAGTACTTC | CASSYRGSVKNIQYF | TRBV28 | many | TRBJ2-4 | TRBD1
TGCGCCAGTAGCCCGGACAGGTGGAACACCGGGGGGCTGTTTTTT | CASSPDRWNTGGLFF | TRBV5-1 | . | TRBJ2-2 | .
TGTGCCAGCAGTGCCTTAGACAGGATGAACACTGAAGCTTTCTTT | CASSALDRMNTEAFF | TRBV28 | many | TRBJ1-1 | .
TGTGCCAGCACCCCCTCGTCAATCGGGGAGCTGTTTTTT | CASTPSSIGELFF | TRBV7-2 | few | TRBJ2-2 | .
TGCAGCGTTGGACAGCCCGAGGATACGCAGTATTTT | CSVGQPEDTQYF | TRBV29-1 | many | TRBJ2-3 | .
TGCAGTGCGACCAGGGGGCGGGAGACCCAGTACTTC | CSATRGRETQYF | TRBV20-1 | . | TRBJ2-5 | TRBD1
TGTGCCAGCAGCTGGCGAGCAAGCACAGATACGCAGTATTTT | CASSWRASTDTQYF | TRBV7-2 | many | TRBJ2-3 | .
TGCGCCAGCAGCCCATTCGCTTCCCGGTCCCCTGGGAGGGGAGGTGAAAAACTGTTTTTT | CASSPFASRSPGRGGEKLFF | TRBV4-3 | few | TRBJ1-4 | .
TGTGCCAGCAGCGGACGCATGACAGATACGCAGTATTTT | CASSGRMTDTQYF | TRBV11-1 | many | TRBJ2-3 | .
TGTGCCAGCAGTTACTCGGGGACGGATGCCCCCCTCTCCTACAATGAGCAGTTCTTC | CASSYSGTDAPLSYNEQFF | TRBV6-2/TRBV6-3 | many | TRBJ2-1 | .
TGTGCCAGCAGCCAAGAGAAGACTAGCGAATACAATGAGCAGTTCTTC | CASSQEKTSEYNEQFF | TRBV4-2 | few | TRBJ2-1 | TRBD2
TGCAGCGTTGATTCCCTAAACTTCACAGATACGCAGTATTTT | CSVDSLNFTDTQYF | TRBV29-1 | few | TRBJ2-3 | .
TGCGCCAGCAGCTCCCCCCCAGAGGATACGCAGTATTTT | CASSSPPEDTQYF | TRBV5-1 | . | TRBJ2-3 | .
TGTGCCAGCAGCCAAGTGCGGCACACAGATACGCAGTATTTT | CASSQVRHTDTQYF | TRBV14 | . | TRBJ2-3 | .
TGCGCCAGCAGTGAGTGGGACAGGGTTGATGGCTACACCTTC | CASSEWDRVDGYTF | TRBV10-2 | few | TRBJ1-2 | TRBD1
TGTGCCAGCAGCCAAGGGCCTAGCGGTTACGAGCAGTACTTC | CASSQGPSGYEQYF | TRBV3-1 | many | TRBJ2-7 | TRBD2
TGTGCCAGCAGTTTCCACAGGGCTAGTCAGCTCACTGAAGCTTTCTTT | CASSFHRASQLTEAFF | TRBV28 | many | TRBJ1-1 | .
TGCAGCGTTCAGACAGGGGTCTACGAGCAGTACTTC | CSVQTGVYEQYF | TRBV29-1 | few | TRBJ2-7 | TRBD1
TGTGCCAGCAGGAACGTTCCCGAAAACATTCAGTACTTC | CASRNVPENIQYF | TRBV2 | many | TRBJ2-4 | .
TGTGCCAGCGCCCCCCGAGCGGGGAACACTGAAGCTTTCTTT | CASAPRAGNTEAFF | TRBV11-2 | many | TRBJ1-1 | .
TGTGCCAGCAGACCAAGACAGGGTCCGGCTTTCTTT | CASRPRQGPAFF | TRBV12-3/TRBV12-4 | many | TRBJ1-1 | TRBD1
TGCAGTGCTACGGCCGACTCACAACCCTACGAGCAGTACTTC | CSATADSQPYEQYF | TRBV20-1 | many | TRBJ2-7 | .
TGTGCCAGCGCCCGGACGGGGCTGTATGGCTACACCTTC | CASARTGLYGYTF | TRBV28 | many | TRBJ1-2 | .
TGCGCCAGCCGAGATATAGACGAGCAGTACTTC | CASRDIDEQYF | TRBV5-1 | few | TRBJ2-7 | .
TGTGCCAGCAGCCAACGGGGGCAGGGTGGCTACACCTTC | CASSQRGQGGYTF | TRBV2 | many | TRBJ1-2 | .
TGTGCCAGCAGCCCCGGACAGGGAGGGGCGGCAGATACGCAGTATTTT | CASSPGQGGAADTQYF | TRBV11-2 | few | TRBJ2-3 | .
TGTGCCAGCAGCGAAGCGCGGTTATTAATCACTAGCACAGATACGCAGTATTTT | CASSEARLLITSTDTQYF | TRBV12-3/TRBV12-4 | many | TRBJ2-3 | .
TGTGCCAGCAGCGGACTAGGCGGCGCGACCCAGTACTTC | CASSGLGGATQYF | TRBV2 | many | TRBJ2-5 | TRBD2
TGTGCCAGCATCCGGGACGGACGTAATGAAAAACTGTTTTTT | CASIRDGRNEKLFF | TRBV6-2/TRBV6-3 | . | TRBJ1-4 | .
TGTGCCAGCAGGGCTAATTTCTATAATTCACCCCTCCACTTT | CASRANFYNSPLHF | TRBV27 | few | TRBJ1-6 | .
TGTGCCAGTAGTATGCGTGAGGGGGCGCCCTACAATGAGCAGTTCTTC | CASSMREGAPYNEQFF | TRBV19 | . | TRBJ2-1 | TRBD1
TGTGCCACCAGCAGAGATCCGGGACTAGGAAACACCATATATTTT | CATSRDPGLGNTIYF | TRBV15 | . | TRBJ1-3 | .
TGTGCCAGTAGTATATTGGGCACTGAAGCTTTCTTT | CASSILGTEAFF | TRBV19 | . | TRBJ1-1 | .
TGTGCCACGGCAGCGGGGCACACAGATACGCAGTATTTT | CATAAGHTDTQYF | TRBV24-1 | . | TRBJ2-3 | TRBD2